This TCR beta chain stems from a study of Graves' ophthalmopathy and Graves' hyperthyroidism. Details on this clonotype: Its antigen is undetermined. This may be a read error: a much more frequent sequence differs by one nucleotide.

Germline CDR1 is MNHNY and CDR2 is SVGAGI (reference sequence). This CDR3 contains 11 residues. V was cut by 6 bases and J by 7 bases, with 10 bases left in between. Findings and limits, study-wide: Both an approximately 70% sensitivity and an approximately 72% specificity characterized the model's predictions of ophthalmopathy progression. Researchers report that a 13-signature model separated ophthalmopathy from stable hyperthyroidism, posting 87.88% sensitivity and more than 70% specificity.

TCR beta CDR3 regions were amplified from RNA transcripts. First-round RT-PCR with HTBI primers preceded a second-round multiplex PCR. TCRdb recomputed calls from the multiplex PCR reads with MiXCR, one row per CDR3 protein. The data show hundreds of thousands of distinct CDR3 sequences, 35% to 50% seen once. No donor had other autoimmune disease, uncontrolled infection, pregnancy or lactation. Thyroid ultrasound, orbital computed tomography, TRAb, serum thyroxine and clinical symptoms formed the basis of diagnosis. The chain carries TRBV6-6 and TRBJ2-7; D gene ambiguous. The material sequenced was peripheral blood. The source of this sequence is an adult man with Graves' ophthalmopathy. In DNA, the CDR3 is TGTGCCAGCAGCACCAGGCGGGAGCAGTACTTC. Its protein is CASSTRREQYF.